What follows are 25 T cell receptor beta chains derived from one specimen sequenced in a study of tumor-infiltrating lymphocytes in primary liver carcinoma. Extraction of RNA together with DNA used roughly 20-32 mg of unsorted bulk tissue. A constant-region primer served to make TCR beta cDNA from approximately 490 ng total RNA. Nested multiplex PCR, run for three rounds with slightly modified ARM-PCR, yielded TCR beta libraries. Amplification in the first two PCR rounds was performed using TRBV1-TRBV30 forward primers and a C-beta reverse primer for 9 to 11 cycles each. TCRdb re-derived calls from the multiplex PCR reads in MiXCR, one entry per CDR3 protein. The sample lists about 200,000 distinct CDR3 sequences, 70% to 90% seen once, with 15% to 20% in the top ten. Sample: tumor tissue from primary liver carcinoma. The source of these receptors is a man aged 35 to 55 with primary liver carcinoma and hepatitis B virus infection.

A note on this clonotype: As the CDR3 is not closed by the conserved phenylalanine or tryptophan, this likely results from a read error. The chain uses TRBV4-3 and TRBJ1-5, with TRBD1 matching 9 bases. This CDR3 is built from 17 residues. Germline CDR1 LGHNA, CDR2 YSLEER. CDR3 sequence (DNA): TGCGCCAGCAGCCAAACTACACAGGGGGCCGGCAATCCGCCCCAGCATTAT. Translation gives CASSQTTQGAGNPPQHY.

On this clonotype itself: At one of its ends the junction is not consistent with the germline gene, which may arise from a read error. CDR3 protein: CASGEWESQYF. CDR3 bases: TGCGCAAGCGGTGAATGGGAGAGCCAGTACTTC. The V call is TRBV10-2, the J call TRBJ2-5, with D perhaps TRBD2 (5 bases). CDR1 is WSHSY, CDR2 SAAADI, per germline. This CDR3 has 11 residues.

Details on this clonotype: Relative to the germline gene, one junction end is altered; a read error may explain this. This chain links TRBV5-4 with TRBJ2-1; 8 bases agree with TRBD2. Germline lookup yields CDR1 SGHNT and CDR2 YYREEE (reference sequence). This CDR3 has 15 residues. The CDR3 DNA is TGTACCAGCAGTCTCGTCGGGGGGGGTTACAATGAGCAGATCTTC. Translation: CTSSLVGGGYNEQIF.

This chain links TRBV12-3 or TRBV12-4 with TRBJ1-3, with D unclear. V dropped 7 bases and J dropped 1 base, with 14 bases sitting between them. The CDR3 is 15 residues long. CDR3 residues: CASTPAGGSGNTIYF. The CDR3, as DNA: TGTGCCAGCACCCCAGCCGGAGGTTCTGGAAACACCATATATTTT.

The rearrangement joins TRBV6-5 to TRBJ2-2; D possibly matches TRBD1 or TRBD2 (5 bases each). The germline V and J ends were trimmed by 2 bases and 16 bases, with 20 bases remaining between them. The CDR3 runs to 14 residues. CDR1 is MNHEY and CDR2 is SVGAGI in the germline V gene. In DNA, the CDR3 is TGTGCCAGCAGTTACATGGCGGACACCGGGGAGTCGTTTTTT. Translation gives CASSYMADTGESFF.

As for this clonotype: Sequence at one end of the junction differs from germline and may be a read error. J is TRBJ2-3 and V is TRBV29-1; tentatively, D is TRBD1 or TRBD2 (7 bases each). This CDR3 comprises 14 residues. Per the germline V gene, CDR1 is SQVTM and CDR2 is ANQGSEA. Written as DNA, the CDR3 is TGCAGCGGCAGGGGGAGGGCTCACACAGTTACGCAGTATTTT. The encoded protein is CSGRGRAHTVTQYF.

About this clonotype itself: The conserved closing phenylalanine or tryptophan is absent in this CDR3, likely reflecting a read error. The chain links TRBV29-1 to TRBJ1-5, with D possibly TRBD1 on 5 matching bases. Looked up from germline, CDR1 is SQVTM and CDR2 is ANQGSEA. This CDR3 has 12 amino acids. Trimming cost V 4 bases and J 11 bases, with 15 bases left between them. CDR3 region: CSVGIGEQSQHY. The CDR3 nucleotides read TGCAGCGTTGGGATAGGGGAACAGTCCCAGCATTAT.

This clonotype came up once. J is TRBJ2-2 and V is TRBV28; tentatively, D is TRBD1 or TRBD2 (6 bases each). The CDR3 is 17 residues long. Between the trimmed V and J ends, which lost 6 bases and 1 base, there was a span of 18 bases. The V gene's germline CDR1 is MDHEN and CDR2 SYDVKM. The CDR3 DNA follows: TGTGCCAGCAGAGGGGGACTGGTGTATCGGAACACCGGGGAGCTGTTTTTT. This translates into CASRGGLVYRNTGELFF. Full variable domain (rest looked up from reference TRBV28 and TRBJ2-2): DVKVTQSSRYLVKRTGEKVFLECVQDMDHENMFWYRQDPGLGLRLIYFSYDVKMKEKGDIPEGYSVSREKKERFSLILESASTNQTSMYLCASRGGLVYRNTGELFFGEGSRLTVL.

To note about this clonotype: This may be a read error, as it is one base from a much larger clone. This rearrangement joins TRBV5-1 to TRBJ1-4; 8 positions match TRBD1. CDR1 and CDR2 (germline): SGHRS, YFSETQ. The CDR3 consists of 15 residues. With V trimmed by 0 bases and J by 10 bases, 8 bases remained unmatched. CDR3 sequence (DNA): TGCGCCAGCAGCTTGGGTGGACAGGGTGGTGGAAAACTGTTTTTT. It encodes CASSLGGQGGGKLFF.

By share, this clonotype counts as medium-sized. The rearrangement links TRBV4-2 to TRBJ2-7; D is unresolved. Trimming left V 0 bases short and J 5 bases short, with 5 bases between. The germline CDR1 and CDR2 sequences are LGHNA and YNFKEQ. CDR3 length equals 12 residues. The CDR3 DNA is TGTGCCAGCAGCCAAGATCGGAACGAGCAGTACTTC. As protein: CASSQDRNEQYF.

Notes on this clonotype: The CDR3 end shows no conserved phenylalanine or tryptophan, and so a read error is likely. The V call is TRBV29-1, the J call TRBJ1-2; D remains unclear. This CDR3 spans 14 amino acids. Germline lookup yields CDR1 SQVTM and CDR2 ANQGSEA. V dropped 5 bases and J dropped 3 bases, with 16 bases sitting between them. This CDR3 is CSVSPDGYYYGYTI. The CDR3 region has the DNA TGCAGCGTTTCACCTGACGGGTACTACTATGGCTACACCATC.

This CDR3 reads CASGPSSIQGIGRETQYF. Here the CDR3 DNA reads TGTGCCAGCGGTCCTAGCTCAATCCAGGGTATTGGGCGGGAGACCCAGTACTTC. The rearrangement links TRBV11-2 to TRBJ2-5; perhaps D is TRBD1 or TRBD2 (5 bases each). Trimming shortened V by 8 bases and J by 5 bases, and 30 bases separated the two germline ends. The germline CDR1 and CDR2 sequences are SGHAT and FQNNGV. The CDR3 is 18 residues long.

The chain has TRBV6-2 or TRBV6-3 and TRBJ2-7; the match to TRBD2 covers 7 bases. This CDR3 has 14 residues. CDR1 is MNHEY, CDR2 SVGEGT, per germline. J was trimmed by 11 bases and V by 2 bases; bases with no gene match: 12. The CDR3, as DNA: TGTGCCAGCAGTTACGAGGGACTATCCTATGAGGAGTACTTC. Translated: CASSYEGLSYEEYF.

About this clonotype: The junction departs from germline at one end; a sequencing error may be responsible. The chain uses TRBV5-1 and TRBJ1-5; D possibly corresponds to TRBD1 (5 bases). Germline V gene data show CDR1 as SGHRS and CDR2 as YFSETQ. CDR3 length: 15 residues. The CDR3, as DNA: TGCGCCAGCAGTTTGGAGGGGACTAACAATCAGCCCCAGCATTTT. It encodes CASSLEGTNNQPQHF. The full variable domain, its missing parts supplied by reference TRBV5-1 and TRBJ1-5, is KAGVTQTPRYLIKTRGQQVTLSCSPISGHRSVSWYQQTPGQGLQFLFEYFSETQRNKGNFPGRFSGRQFSNSRSEMNVSTLELGDSALYLCASSLEGTNNQPQHFGDGTRLSIL.

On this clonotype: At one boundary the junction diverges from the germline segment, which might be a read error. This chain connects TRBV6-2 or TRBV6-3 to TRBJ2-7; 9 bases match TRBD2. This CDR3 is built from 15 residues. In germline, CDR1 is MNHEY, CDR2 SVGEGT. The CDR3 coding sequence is TGTGTCAGCAGCTCTCCGACTAGCGGAGGGTACGAGCAATACTTC. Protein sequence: CVSSSPTSGGYEQYF.

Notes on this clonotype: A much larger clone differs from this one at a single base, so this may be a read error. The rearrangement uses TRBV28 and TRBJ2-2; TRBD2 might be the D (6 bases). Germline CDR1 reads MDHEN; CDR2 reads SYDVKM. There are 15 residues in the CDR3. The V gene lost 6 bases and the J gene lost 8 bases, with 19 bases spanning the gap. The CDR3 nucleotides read TGTGCCAGCAGAACCCCTAGCGAGAGAGGTGGGGAGCTGTTTTTT. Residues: CASRTPSERGGELFF.

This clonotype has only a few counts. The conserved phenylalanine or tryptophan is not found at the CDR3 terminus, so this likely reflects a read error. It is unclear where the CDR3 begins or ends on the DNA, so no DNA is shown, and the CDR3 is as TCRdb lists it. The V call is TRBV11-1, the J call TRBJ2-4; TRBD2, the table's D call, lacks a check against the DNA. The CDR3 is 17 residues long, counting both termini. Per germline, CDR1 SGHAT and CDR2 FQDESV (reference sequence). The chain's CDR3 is CTSSFPGTSGIKNIHYL.

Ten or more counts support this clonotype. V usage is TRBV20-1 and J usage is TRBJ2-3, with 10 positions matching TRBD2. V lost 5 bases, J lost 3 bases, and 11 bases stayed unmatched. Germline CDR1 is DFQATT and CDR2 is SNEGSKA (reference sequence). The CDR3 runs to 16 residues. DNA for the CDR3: TGCAGTGCTCGAAGAAGCGGGAGGGCCCTTACAGATACGCAGTATTTT. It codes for CSARRSGRALTDTQYF.

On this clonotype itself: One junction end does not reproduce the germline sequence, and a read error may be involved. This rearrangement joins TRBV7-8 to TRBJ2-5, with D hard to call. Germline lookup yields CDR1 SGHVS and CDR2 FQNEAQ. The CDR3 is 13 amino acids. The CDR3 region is CARSLVVQETEYF. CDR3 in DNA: TGTGCCAGGAGCTTAGTGGTACAAGAGACCGAGTACTTC.

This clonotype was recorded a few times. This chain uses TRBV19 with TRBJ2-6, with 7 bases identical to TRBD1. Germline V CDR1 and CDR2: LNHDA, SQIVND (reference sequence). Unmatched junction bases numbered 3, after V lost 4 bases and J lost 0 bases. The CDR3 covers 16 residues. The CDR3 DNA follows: TGTGCCAGTAGTAAGACAGGGATCTCTGGGGCCAACGTCCTGACTTTC. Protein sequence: CASSKTGISGANVLTF. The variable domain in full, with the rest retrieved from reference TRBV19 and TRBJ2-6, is DGGITQSPKYLFRKEGQNVTLSCEQNLNHDAMYWYRQDPGQGLRLIYYSQIVNDFQKGDIAEGYSVSREKKESFPLTVTSAQKNPTAFYLCASSKTGISGANVLTFGAGSRLTVL.

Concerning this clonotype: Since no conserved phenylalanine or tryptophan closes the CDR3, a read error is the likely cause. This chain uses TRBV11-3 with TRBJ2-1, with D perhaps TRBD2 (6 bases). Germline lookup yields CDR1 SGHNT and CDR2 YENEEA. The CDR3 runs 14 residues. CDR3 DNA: TGTGTCAGCAACTTGGGAGGTGGGAATGCAGAGCAGTTCATC. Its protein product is CVSNLGGGNAEQFI.

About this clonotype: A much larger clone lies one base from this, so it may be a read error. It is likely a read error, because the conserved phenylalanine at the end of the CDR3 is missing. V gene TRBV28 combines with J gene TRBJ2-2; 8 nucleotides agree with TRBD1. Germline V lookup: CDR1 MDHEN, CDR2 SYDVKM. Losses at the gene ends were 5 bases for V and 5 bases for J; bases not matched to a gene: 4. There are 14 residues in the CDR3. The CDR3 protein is CASSQTGVTGELFC. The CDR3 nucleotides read TGTGCCAGCAGTCAGACAGGGGTGACCGGGGAGCTGTTTTGT.

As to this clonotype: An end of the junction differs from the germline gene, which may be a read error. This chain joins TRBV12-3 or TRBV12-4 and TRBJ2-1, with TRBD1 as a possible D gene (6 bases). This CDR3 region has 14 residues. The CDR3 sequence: CASSPQGRRNEPFF. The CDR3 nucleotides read TGTGCCAGCAGTCCCCAGGGGCGGCGCAATGAGCCGTTCTTC.

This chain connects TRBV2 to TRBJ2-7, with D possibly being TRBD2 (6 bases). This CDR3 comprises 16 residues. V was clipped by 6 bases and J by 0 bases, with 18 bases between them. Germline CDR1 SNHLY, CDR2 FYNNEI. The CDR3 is CASRGEAGRSSYEQYF. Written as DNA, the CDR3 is TGTGCCAGCAGGGGGGAGGCAGGTAGGAGCTCCTACGAGCAGTACTTC.

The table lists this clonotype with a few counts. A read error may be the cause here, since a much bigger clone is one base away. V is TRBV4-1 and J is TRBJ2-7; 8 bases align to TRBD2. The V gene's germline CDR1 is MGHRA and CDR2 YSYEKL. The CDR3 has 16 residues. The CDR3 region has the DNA TGCACCAGCAGCCAAGGGCTAGCGGGCTCCTCCTACGAGCAGTACTTC. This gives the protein CTSSQGLAGSSYEQYF.